Listed below are T cell receptor beta chains from one sample, sequenced in a study of T cells in Graves' hyperthyroidism and ophthalmopathy. TCRdb reanalysed the multiplex PCR reads using MiXCR and keeps one entry per CDR3 protein. The top ten clones hold 5.3% of a sample with a few hundred thousand distinct CDR3 sequences, about 13% of them seen once. The sequenced material came from blood. These receptors were taken from a woman younger than 35 with Graves' hyperthyroidism. CDR3s include the opening cysteine and the closing phenylalanine or tryptophan. Size is stated for part of the rows, as once, few or many counts, or as a class when the clone is expanded.

size | J | V | CDR3
many | TRBJ2-7 | TRBV28 | CASSRPARAIYEQYF
many | TRBJ1-5 | TRBV20-1 | CSARDVRDGNQPQHF
few | TRBJ2-1 | TRBV19 | CASSIVLLAGGPYNEQFF
. | TRBJ2-5 | TRBV11-2 | CASSRGDRGQETQYF
. | TRBJ2-1 | TRBV7-2 | CASSLVAGGYGEQFF
many | TRBJ1-1 | TRBV10-2 | CASSVGTMTEAFF
many | TRBJ2-7 | TRBV7-7 | CASSPKTGNEQYF
many | TRBJ2-1 | TRBV5-1 | CASSFRDTNNEQFF
. | TRBJ1-3 | TRBV13 | CASSLGHRGNTIYF
few | TRBJ2-2 | TRBV7-9 | CASTLLGGYTGELFF
. | TRBJ2-6 | TRBV28 | CASSSPGLAGGYSGANVLTF
. | TRBJ2-5 | TRBV4-1 | CASSQDLPGETQYF
few | TRBJ2-1 | TRBV9 | CASSAATSGVYNEQFF
. | TRBJ1-4 | TRBV28 | CASSLMGGNEKLFF
. | TRBJ1-1 | TRBV2 | CASTLQGPKGAFF
many | TRBJ2-5 | TRBV6-2/TRBV6-3 | CASSYAAPVCQYF
. | TRBJ2-2 | TRBV7-9 | CASSLLAGGPSGELFF
few | TRBJ2-7 | TRBV6-5 | CASSYSAGYEQYF
few | TRBJ2-2 | TRBV7-9 | CASGPSGTVNTGELFF
few | TRBJ1-1 | TRBV6-5 | CASSYLSETGGTEAFF
. | TRBJ2-1 | TRBV29-1 | CSVDGLGLGNEQFF
many | TRBJ2-3 | TRBV27 | CASSSTGGRGDTQYF
many | TRBJ1-5 | TRBV6-1 | CASSEDGGNQPQHF
few | TRBJ2-1 | TRBV10-3 | CAISESGGGYNEQFF
many | TRBJ2-7 | TRBV28 | CASRLRQGTYEQYF
many | TRBJ1-1 | TRBV29-1 | CSGGQDNTEAFF
many | TRBJ1-1 | TRBV10-3 | CAISGTGKGGTEAFF
many | TRBJ2-2 | TRBV7-9 | CASRPGQANTGELFF
few | TRBJ2-1 | TRBV10-1 | CASSDPGAGMDEQFF
few | TRBJ2-2 | TRBV5-1 | CASSSVQGGPATGELFF
many | TRBJ2-2 | TRBV12-3/TRBV12-4 | CASTTDSRELFF
many | TRBJ2-1 | TRBV4-1 | CASSQAGGLSYNEQFF
many | TRBJ2-2 | TRBV7-8 | CASSARQTTNTGELFF
many | TRBJ1-4 | TRBV6-1 | CASSYLEREKLFF
few | TRBJ1-1 | TRBV29-1 | CSVETVMNTEAFF
few | TRBJ2-3 | TRBV7-6 | CASSLIWRSTDTQYF
. | TRBJ1-1 | TRBV4-1 | CASSRERGTEAFF
. | TRBJ1-1 | TRBV7-2 | CASSQNRIGNTEAFF
many | TRBJ1-1 | TRBV28 | CASSPRRMNTEAFF
many | TRBJ2-5 | TRBV28 | CASSTGQGETQYF
many | TRBJ2-2 | TRBV7-9 | CASRQKLTARDTNTGELFF
. | TRBJ2-1 | TRBV14 | CASSQDLGSEQFF
many | TRBJ1-5 | TRBV30 | CAWEPTGAMGQPQHF
. | TRBJ2-3 | TRBV7-9 | CASSLRGRRDTQYF
many | TRBJ1-3 | TRBV30 | CAWSASGNTIYF
. | TRBJ2-2 | TRBV3-1 | CASSPLAMNTGELFF
. | TRBJ1-2 | TRBV2 | CASSVQTANYGYTF
many | TRBJ2-7 | TRBV30 | CAWSGETYEQYF
many | TRBJ2-7 | TRBV6-1 | CASSEPSGIKGYEQYF
many | TRBJ1-1 | TRBV20-1 | CSASQTGSNTEAFF
many | TRBJ1-1 | TRBV30 | CAWSSGAGGLLVAEAFF
. | TRBJ2-2 | TRBV19 | CASSLIPSATAGELFF